Listed below are T cell receptor beta chains from one sample, sequenced in a study of cytomegalovirus exposure and HLA in healthy donors. Repertoires were generated with immunoSEQ multiplex PCR, while TCRdb's copy carries only in-frame clones and drops some. This repertoire shows roughly 68,000 clones, 85% to 90% found once; its top ten account for over 1.5%. The sample taken for sequencing was PBMCs. Every receptor here comes from a woman aged 18-29 years in good health and CMV-seronegative. CDR3s include the opening cysteine and the closing phenylalanine or tryptophan. The D gene is left open where the match is weak. Not all rows give a size; the values are once, few, many and, for expanded clones, a class.

d_call j_call v_call clone_size cdr3_nt cdr3_aa
TRBD1 TRBJ1-2 TRBV9 - TGTGCCAGCAGCTCCGGGACAGCGAGCTTTAACTATGGCTACACCTTC CASSSGTASFNYGYTF
TRBD1 TRBJ2-7 TRBV10-1 - TGCGCCAGCAGTGATAGGACAGGGGGCAAGGACGAGCAGTACTTC CASSDRTGGKDEQYF
- TRBJ1-5 TRBV5-1 few TGCGCCAGCAGCCCCGACAGTAACAATCAGCCCCAGCATTTT CASSPDSNNQPQHF
- TRBJ2-7 TRBV5-4 - TGTGCCAGCAGCCCCTCTGTAGAGGGCGAGCAGTACTTC CASSPSVEGEQYF
TRBD2 TRBJ2-6 TRBV5-1 - TGCGCCAGCAGCGAATTAGCGGGAGCAGGGGCCAACGTCCTGACTTTC CASSELAGAGANVLTF
- TRBJ1-2 TRBV30 - TGTGCCAGCATTCATGGGGGCCCCTATGGCTACACCTTC CASIHGGPYGYTF
- TRBJ2-7 TRBV2 few TGTGCCAGCAGTGAGCGTCTAGCCTACGAGCAGTACTTC CASSERLAYEQYF
- TRBJ2-3 TRBV4-3 - TGCGCCAGCAGCCAAGATCCGTCCAGGGGTGGTACAGATACGCAGTATTTT CASSQDPSRGGTDTQYF
TRBD1 TRBJ2-2 TRBV2 - TGTGCCAGCAGGGACAGGGTGAACACCGGGGAGCTGTTTTTT CASRDRVNTGELFF
TRBD2 TRBJ2-2 TRBV9 - TGTGCCAGCAGCGTAAGGACTAGCGGCACCGGGGAGCTGTTTTTT CASSVRTSGTGELFF
TRBD2 TRBJ2-3 TRBV9 - TGTGCCAGCAGCGTCGCGGCGGTAGCGGGGGGGCGGAGCACAGATACGCAGTATTTT CASSVAAVAGGRSTDTQYF
- TRBJ1-2 TRBV5-6 - TGTGCCAGCAGCTCCCGGCAGGGCCTCTATGGCTACACCTTC CASSSRQGLYGYTF
- TRBJ2-4 TRBV5-1 - TGCGCCAGCAGCTTGGCAGGGGTCGGAAACATTCAGTACTTC CASSLAGVGNIQYF
TRBD2 TRBJ2-1 TRBV5-8 - TGTGCCAGCAGCTTGCGTGCGGCGGGAGGGCCGTACAATGAGCAGTTCTTC CASSLRAAGGPYNEQFF
- TRBJ1-2 TRBV6-5 - TGTGCCAGCAGTTATAGAGGAGGGCTCTATGGCTACACCTTC CASSYRGGLYGYTF
- TRBJ1-4 TRBV5-5 - TGTGCCAGCAGCTATGGGGCAGCAACTAATGAAAAACTGTTTTTT CASSYGAATNEKLFF
TRBD2 TRBJ2-3 TRBV25-1 medium-sized TGTGCCAGCAGGGCGGGGGGGCGGTTGGATACGCAGTATTTT CASRAGGRLDTQYF
TRBD2 TRBJ2-2 TRBV15 - TGTGCCACCAGCAGAGTAGGAGGGAGGGATCGGGGGGAGCTGTTTTTT CATSRVGGRDRGELFF
- TRBJ2-2 TRBV27 - TGTGCCAGCAGTTCCGCGATTACGAACACCGGGGAGCTGTTTTTT CASSSAITNTGELFF
- TRBJ1-6 TRBV9 - TGTGCCAGCAGCGTAGGCCACGCCACAGCTTCACCCCTCCACTTT CASSVGHATASPLHF
- TRBJ2-3 TRBV11-3 - TGTGCCAGCAGTTCCCAGGGTAGCACAGATACGCAGTATTTT CASSSQGSTDTQYF
TRBD1 TRBJ1-3 TRBV7-2 - TGTGCCAGCAGCTTAGACGACAGGGGGTTCGTTTATGGAAACACCATATATTTT CASSLDDRGFVYGNTIYF
- TRBJ2-5 TRBV6-6 - TGTGCCAGCAGCCGCCGGGACAATCTCCAAGAGACCCAGTACTTC CASSRRDNLQETQYF
- TRBJ1-1 TRBV7-8 - TGTGCCAGCAGCTATAATGGACAGTCTGAAGCTTTCTTT CASSYNGQSEAFF
TRBD1 TRBJ1-1 TRBV27 - TGTGCCAGCAGTTCAGACAGGGGGCTTGGGACTGAAGCTTTCTTT CASSSDRGLGTEAFF
TRBD1 TRBJ1-2 TRBV7-3 - TGTGCCAGCAGCCCGGACAGGAACTATGGCTACACCTTC CASSPDRNYGYTF
- TRBJ2-6 TRBV27 - TGTGCCAGCAGTTTAATGGCGGGGATGTCTGGGGCCAACGTCCTGACTTTC CASSLMAGMSGANVLTF
TRBD1 TRBJ2-7 TRBV13 - TGTGCCAGCAGCTTAGCAGGCGAGGGGGCGTACGAGCAGTACTTC CASSLAGEGAYEQYF
TRBD1 TRBJ2-7 TRBV13 - TGTGCCAGCAGTTTACCGGGACAGGGGGCCAGGGAGCAGTACTTC CASSLPGQGAREQYF
- TRBJ2-5 TRBV9 - TGTGCCAGCAGCGTAAGGGGGGGGACCTTCCAAGAGACCCAGTACTTC CASSVRGGTFQETQYF
TRBD1 TRBJ2-2 TRBV7-9 - TGTGCCAGCAGCTTAAGGGACAGCCCCACCGGGGAGCTGTTTTTT CASSLRDSPTGELFF
TRBD1 TRBJ2-6 TRBV4-1 - TGCGCCAGCAGCCTCCGGGACAGGGGGCTCTCTGGGGCCAACGTCCTGACTTTC CASSLRDRGLSGANVLTF
- TRBJ2-1 TRBV30 - TGTGCCTGGAATCACGGCAATTCGGGCAATGAGCAGTTCTTC CAWNHGNSGNEQFF
TRBD2 TRBJ2-2 TRBV4-2 - TGTGCCAGCAGCCGAATTTTAACCTCTAGCGGGAGGACCTTGAACACCGGGGAGCTGTTTTTT CASSRILTSSGRTLNTGELFF
TRBD2 TRBJ2-1 TRBV15 - TGTGCCACCAGCAGAGACCCCCCGGGACTAGGGTCCCCCCCTGAGCAGTTCTTC CATSRDPPGLGSPPEQFF
TRBD1 TRBJ1-3 TRBV2 - TGTGCCAGCAGTGGGGCAGGGGGTAGTAGCTCGGGAAACACCATATATTTT CASSGAGGSSSGNTIYF
TRBD1 TRBJ1-2 TRBV6-5 few TGTGCCAGCAGCAGGACAGGGGATGGCTACACCTTC CASSRTGDGYTF
- TRBJ2-4 TRBV6-5 - TGTGCCAGCAGACCACAGGAGGAGGGCAAAAACATTCAGTACTTC CASRPQEEGKNIQYF
- TRBJ1-2 TRBV25-1 - TGTGCCAGCAGCGGGGGGGTGGGCTACACCTTC CASSGGVGYTF
- TRBJ1-2 TRBV10-1 once TGCGCCAGCAGTGAGGAAGGAACTTCAGGGGACTATGGCTACACCTTC CASSEEGTSGDYGYTF
TRBD1 TRBJ2-2 TRBV2 - TGTGCCAGCAGTTTACAGGGGAATAGGAACACCGGGGAGCTGTTTTTT CASSLQGNRNTGELFF
- TRBJ1-1 TRBV19 - TGTGCCACCCGTAGGGGCGGCAACACTGAAGCTTTCTTT CATRRGGNTEAFF
- TRBJ2-6 TRBV7-2 - TGTGCCAGCAGCTTAGCCAGCTCTGGGGCCAACGTCCTGACTTTC CASSLASSGANVLTF
TRBD2 TRBJ2-5 TRBV5-1 once TGCGCCTCGAGGGCTAGCGGGGGGGTTGAGACCCAGTACTTC CASRASGGVETQYF